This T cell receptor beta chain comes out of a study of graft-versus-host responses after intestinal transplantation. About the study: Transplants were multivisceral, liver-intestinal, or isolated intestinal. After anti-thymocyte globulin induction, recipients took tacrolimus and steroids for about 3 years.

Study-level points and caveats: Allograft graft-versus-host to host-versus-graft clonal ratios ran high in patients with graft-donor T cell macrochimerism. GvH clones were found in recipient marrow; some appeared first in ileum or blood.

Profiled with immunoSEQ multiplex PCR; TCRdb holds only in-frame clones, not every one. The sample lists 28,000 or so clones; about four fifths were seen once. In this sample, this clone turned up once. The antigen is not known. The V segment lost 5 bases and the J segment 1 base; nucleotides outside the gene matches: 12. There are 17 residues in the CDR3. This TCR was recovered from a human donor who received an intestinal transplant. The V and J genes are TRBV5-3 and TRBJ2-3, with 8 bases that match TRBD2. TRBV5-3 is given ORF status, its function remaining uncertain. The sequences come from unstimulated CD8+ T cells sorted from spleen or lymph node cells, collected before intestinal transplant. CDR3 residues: CARSPVSSGNRTDTQYF. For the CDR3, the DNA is TGTGCCAGAAGTCCCGTGAGTAGCGGGAACCGCACAGATACGCAGTATTTT.